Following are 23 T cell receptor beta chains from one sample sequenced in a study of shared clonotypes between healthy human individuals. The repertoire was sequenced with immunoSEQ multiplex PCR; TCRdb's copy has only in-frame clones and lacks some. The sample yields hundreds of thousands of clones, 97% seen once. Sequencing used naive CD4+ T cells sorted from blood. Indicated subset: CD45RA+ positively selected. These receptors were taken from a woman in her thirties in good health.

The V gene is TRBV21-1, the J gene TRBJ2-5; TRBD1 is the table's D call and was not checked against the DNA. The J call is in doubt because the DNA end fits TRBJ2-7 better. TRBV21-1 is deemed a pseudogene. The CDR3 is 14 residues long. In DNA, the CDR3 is TGTGCCAGCAGCAGGGGACAGGACCGCTACGAGCAGTACTTC. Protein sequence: CASSRGQDRYEQYF.

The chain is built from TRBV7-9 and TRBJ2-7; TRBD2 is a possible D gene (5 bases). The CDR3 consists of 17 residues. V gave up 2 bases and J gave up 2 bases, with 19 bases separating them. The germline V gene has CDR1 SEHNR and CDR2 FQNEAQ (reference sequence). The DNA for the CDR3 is TGTGCCAGCAGCTTATTGCCGCGAGGACTCAGAACCTACGAGCAGTACTTC. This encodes CASSLLPRGLRTYEQYF.

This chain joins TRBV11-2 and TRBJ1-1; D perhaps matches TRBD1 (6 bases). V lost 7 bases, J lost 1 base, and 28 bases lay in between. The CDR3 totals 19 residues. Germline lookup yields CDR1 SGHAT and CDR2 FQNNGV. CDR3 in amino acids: CASISGTRPIWPENTEAFF. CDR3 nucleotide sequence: TGTGCCAGCATCTCCGGGACAAGGCCTATTTGGCCTGAGAACACTGAAGCTTTCTTT.

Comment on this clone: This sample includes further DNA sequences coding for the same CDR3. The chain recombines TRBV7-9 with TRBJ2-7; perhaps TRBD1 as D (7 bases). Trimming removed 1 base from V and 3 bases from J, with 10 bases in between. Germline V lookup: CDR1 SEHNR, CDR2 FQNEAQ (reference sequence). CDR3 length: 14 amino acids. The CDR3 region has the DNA TGTGCCAGCAGCTTAGGCCAGGGGGGCTACGAGCAGTACTTC. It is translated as CASSLGQGGYEQYF.

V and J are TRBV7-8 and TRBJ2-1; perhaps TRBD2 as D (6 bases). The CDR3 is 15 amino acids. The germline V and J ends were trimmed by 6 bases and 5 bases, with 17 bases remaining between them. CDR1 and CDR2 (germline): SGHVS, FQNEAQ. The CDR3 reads CASRPWGRTHNEQFF. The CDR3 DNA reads TGTGCCAGCAGGCCCTGGGGGAGGACCCACAATGAGCAGTTCTTC.

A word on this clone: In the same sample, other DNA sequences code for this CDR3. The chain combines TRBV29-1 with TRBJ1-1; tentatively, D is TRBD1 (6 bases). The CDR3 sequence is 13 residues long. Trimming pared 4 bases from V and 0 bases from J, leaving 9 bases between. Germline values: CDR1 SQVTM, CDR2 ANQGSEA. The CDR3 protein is CSVGGRMNTEAFF. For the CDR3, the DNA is TGCAGCGTTGGGGGGCGGATGAACACTGAAGCTTTCTTT.

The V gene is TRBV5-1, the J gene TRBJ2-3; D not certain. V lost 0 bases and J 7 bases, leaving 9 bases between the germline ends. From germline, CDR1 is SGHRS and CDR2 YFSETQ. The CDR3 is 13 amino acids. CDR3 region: CASSLALHNTQYF. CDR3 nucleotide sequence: TGCGCCAGCAGCTTGGCCCTGCATAATACGCAGTATTTT.

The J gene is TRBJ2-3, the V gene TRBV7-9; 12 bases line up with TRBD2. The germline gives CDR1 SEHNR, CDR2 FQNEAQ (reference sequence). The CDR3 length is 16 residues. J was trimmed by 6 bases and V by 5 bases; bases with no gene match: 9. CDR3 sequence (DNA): TGTGCCAGCAGCACACGACTAGCGGGAGCAATTGATACGCAGTATTTT. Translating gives CASSTRLAGAIDTQYF.

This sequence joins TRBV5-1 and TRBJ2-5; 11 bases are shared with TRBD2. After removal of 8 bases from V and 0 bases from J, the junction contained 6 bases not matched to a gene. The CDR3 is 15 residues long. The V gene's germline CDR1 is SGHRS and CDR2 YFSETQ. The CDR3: CASRLAGTNQETQYF. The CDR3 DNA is TGCGCCAGTAGACTAGCGGGAACAAACCAAGAGACCCAGTACTTC.

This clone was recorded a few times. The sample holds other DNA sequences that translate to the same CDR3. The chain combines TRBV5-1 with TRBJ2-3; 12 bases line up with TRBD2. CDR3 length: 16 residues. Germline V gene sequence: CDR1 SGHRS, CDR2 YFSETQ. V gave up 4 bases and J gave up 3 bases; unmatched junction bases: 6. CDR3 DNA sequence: TGCGCCAGCAGCCTCGGACTAGCGGGACGAACAGATACGCAGTATTTT. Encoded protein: CASSLGLAGRTDTQYF.

Here the CDR3 reads CASSQDSGNTIYF. CDR3 nucleotide sequence: TGCGCCAGCAGCCAAGATTCGGGGAACACCATATATTTT. The chain combines TRBV4-1 with TRBJ1-3, with D unclear. Deletions cut 0 bases from V and 7 bases from J, with 7 bases between. The CDR3 has 13 amino acids. Germline V CDR1 and CDR2: MGHRA, YSYEKL.

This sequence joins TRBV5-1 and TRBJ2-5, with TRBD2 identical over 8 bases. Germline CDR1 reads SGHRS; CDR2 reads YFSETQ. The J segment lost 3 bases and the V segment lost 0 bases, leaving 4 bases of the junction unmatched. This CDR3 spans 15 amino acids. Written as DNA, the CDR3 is TGCGCCAGCAGCTTGGGAGCGGGAGTAGAAGAGACCCAGTACTTC. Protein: CASSLGAGVEETQYF.

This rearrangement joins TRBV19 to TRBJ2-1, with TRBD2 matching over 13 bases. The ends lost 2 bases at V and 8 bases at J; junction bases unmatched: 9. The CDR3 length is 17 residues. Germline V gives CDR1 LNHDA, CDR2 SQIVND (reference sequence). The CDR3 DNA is TGTGCCAGTAGTATATTATCACTAGCGGGAGGGCCAGATGAGCAGTTCTTC. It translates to CASSILSLAGGPDEQFF.

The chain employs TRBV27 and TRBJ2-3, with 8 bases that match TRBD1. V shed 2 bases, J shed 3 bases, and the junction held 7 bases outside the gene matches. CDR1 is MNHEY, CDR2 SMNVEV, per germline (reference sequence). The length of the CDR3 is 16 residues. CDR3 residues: CASSLADRVMTDTQYF. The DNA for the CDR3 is TGTGCCAGCAGTTTAGCGGACAGGGTTATGACAGATACGCAGTATTTT.

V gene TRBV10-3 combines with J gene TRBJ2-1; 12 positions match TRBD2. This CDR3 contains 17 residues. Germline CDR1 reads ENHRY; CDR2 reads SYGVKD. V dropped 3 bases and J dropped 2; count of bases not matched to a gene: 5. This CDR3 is CAISDPSGRVTYNEQFF. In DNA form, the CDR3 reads TGTGCCATCAGTGATCCTAGCGGGAGGGTGACCTACAATGAGCAGTTCTTC.

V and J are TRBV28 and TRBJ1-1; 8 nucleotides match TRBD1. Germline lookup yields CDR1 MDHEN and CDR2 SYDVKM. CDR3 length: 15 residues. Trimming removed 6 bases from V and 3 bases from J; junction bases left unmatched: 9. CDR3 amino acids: CASRPDRGVDTEAFF. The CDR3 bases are TGTGCCAGCAGGCCCGACAGGGGCGTCGACACTGAAGCTTTCTTT.

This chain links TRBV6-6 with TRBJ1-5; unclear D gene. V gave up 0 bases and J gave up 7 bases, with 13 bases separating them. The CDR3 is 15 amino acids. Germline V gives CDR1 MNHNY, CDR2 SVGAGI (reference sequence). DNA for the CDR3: TGTGCCAGCAGTTACTCGAGTGTTACGGGACAGCCCCAGCATTTT. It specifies CASSYSSVTGQPQHF.

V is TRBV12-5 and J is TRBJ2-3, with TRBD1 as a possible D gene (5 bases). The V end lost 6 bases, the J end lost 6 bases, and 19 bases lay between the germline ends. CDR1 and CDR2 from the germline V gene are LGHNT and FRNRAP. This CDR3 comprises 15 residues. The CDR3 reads CASGVGLTGIDTQYF. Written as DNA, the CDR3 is TGTGCTAGTGGCGTGGGGTTAACAGGCATCGATACGCAGTATTTT.

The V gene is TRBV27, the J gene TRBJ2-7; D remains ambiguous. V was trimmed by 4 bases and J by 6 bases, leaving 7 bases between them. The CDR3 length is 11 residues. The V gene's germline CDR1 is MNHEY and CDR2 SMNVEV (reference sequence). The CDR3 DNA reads TGTGCCAGCAGTTCTGCCCGCGAGCAGTACTTC. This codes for CASSSAREQYF.

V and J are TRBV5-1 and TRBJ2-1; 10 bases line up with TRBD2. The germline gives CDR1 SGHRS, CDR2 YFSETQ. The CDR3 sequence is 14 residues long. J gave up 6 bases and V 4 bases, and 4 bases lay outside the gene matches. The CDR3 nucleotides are TGCGCCAGCAGCCCTAGCGGGAGAGTCAATGAGCAGTTCTTC. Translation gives CASSPSGRVNEQFF.

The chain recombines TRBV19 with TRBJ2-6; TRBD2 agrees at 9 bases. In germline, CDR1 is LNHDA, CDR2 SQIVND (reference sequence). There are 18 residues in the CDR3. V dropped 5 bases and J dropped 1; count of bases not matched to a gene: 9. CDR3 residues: CASSFLGTSFSGANVLTF. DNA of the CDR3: TGTGCCAGTAGTTTTCTCGGGACTAGCTTTTCTGGGGCCAACGTCCTGACTTTC.

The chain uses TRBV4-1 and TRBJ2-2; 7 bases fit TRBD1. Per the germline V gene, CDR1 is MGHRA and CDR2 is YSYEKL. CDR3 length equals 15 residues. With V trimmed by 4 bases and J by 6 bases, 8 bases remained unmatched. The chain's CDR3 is CASSRSGTAAGELFF. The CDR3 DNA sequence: TGCGCCAGCAGCCGTTCCGGGACAGCAGCCGGGGAGCTGTTTTTT.

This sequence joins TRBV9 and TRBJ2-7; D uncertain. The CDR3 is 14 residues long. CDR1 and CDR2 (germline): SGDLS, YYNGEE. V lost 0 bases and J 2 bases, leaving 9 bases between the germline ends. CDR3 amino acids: CASSVEGTAYEQYF. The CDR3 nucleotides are TGTGCCAGCAGCGTAGAGGGAACCGCCTACGAGCAGTACTTC. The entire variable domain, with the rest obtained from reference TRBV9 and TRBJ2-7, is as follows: DSGVTQTPKHLITATGQRVTLRCSPRSGDLSVYWYQQSLDQGLQFLIQYYNGEERAKGNILERFSAQQFPDLHSELNLSSLELGDSALYFCASSVEGTAYEQYFGPGTRLTVT.